One sample yielded the 25 T cell receptor beta chains listed below, sequenced in a study of cytomegalovirus exposure and HLA in healthy donors. PCR used 60 Vbeta primers and 13 Jbeta primers. Generated by immunoSEQ multiplex PCR, the TCRdb table keeps only in-frame clones and is missing some. Of about 180,000 clones in the sample, 76% were seen once. Material: PBMCs. These receptors were collected from a woman aged 30 to 39 in good health and CMV-seropositive.

The J gene is TRBJ2-7, the V gene TRBV7-9, with 7 bases identical to TRBD1. This CDR3 spans 12 amino acids. The junction had 1 base not matched to a gene; V was cut back by 5 bases and J by 3 bases. Per germline, CDR1 SEHNR and CDR2 FQNEAQ (reference sequence). The DNA for the CDR3 is TGTGCCAGCAGCGGGGACAGCTACGAGCAGTACTTC. Protein product: CASSGDSYEQYF. The full variable domain, its missing parts supplied by reference TRBV7-9 and TRBJ2-7, is DTGVSQNPRHKITKRGQNVTFRCDPISEHNRLYWYRQTLGQGPEFLTYFQNEAQLEKSRLLSDRFSAERPKGSFSTLEIQRTEQGDSAMYLCASSGDSYEQYFGPGTRLTVT.

The chain carries TRBV2 and TRBJ1-2; D is possibly TRBD1 (5 bases). V was clipped by 6 bases and J by 8 bases, with 13 bases between them. Germline V gives CDR1 SNHLY, CDR2 FYNNEI. CDR3 length: 12 residues. CDR3 amino acids: CASRSGGRGYTF. The CDR3 DNA reads TGTGCCAGCAGATCGGGGGGACGAGGCTACACCTTC.

V gene TRBV7-9 combines with J gene TRBJ1-2; D is unresolved. The CDR3 contains 12 residues. The V end lost 2 bases, the J end lost 5 bases, and 6 bases lay between the germline ends. Per germline, CDR1 SEHNR and CDR2 FQNEAQ (reference sequence). CDR3 region: CASSLPLYGYTF. The CDR3 DNA reads TGTGCCAGCAGCTTACCCCTTTATGGCTACACCTTC. The whole variable domain, remainder taken from reference TRBV7-9 and TRBJ1-2, is DTGVSQNPRHKITKRGQNVTFRCDPISEHNRLYWYRQTLGQGPEFLTYFQNEAQLEKSRLLSDRFSAERPKGSFSTLEIQRTEQGDSAMYLCASSLPLYGYTFGSGTRLTVV.

This clone is a singleton in its sample. The rearrangement links TRBV27 to TRBJ2-3, with a tentative D call TRBD1 (5 bases). The V and J ends lost 6 bases and 1 base respectively, with 14 bases between them. The CDR3 sequence is 15 residues long. Germline CDR1 MNHEY, CDR2 SMNVEV (reference sequence). The CDR3 region has the DNA TGTGCCAGCAGCCAACAGCCCAGGGGCACAGATACGCAGTATTTT. The encoded protein is CASSQQPRGTDTQYF.

The sample holds a few counts of this clone. This sequence joins TRBV9 and TRBJ2-2; D not resolved. In germline, CDR1 is SGDLS, CDR2 YYNGEE. V dropped 1 base and J dropped 1 base, with 5 bases sitting between them. This CDR3 spans 14 amino acids. In DNA, the CDR3 is TGTGCCAGCAGCGTATCAGGGAACACCGGGGAGCTGTTTTTT. It codes for CASSVSGNTGELFF.

This clone was found a few times. CDR3 nucleotides: TGCGCCAGCAGCTTGGGGACTCCGGGACAACGGAACCTGTACTCTGGGGCCAACGTCCTGACTTTC. It codes for CASSLGTPGQRNLYSGANVLTF. The rearrangement links TRBV5-1 to TRBJ2-6, with D perhaps TRBD1 (6 bases). Germline V lookup: CDR1 SGHRS, CDR2 YFSETQ. Trimming removed 0 bases at V and 0 bases at J, with 25 bases between. The CDR3 runs to 22 residues.

The table lists this clone with a count of one. The chain combines TRBV10-3 with TRBJ1-6; D is unclear. CDR1 ENHRY and CDR2 SYGVKD come from the germline V gene. Trimming removed 3 bases from V and 7 bases from J, with 7 bases in between. The CDR3 has 13 amino acids. The chain's CDR3 is CAISDGSNSPLHF. The CDR3 nucleotides are TGTGCCATCAGTGACGGGTCCAATTCACCCCTCCACTTT.

The rearrangement joins TRBV28 to TRBJ2-7, with D perhaps matching TRBD1 (5 bases). Germline-derived CDR1 and CDR2 are MDHEN and SYDVKM. Deletions cut 3 bases from V and 0 bases from J, with 15 bases between. The CDR3 runs 16 residues. The chain's CDR3 is CASSFQLRTYSYEQYF. CDR3 bases: TGTGCCAGCAGTTTCCAACTTAGGACATACTCCTACGAGCAGTACTTC. Using reference TRBV28 and TRBJ2-7 for the parts outside the CDR3, the full variable domain is DVKVTQSSRYLVKRTGEKVFLECVQDMDHENMFWYRQDPGLGLRLIYFSYDVKMKEKGDIPEGYSVSREKKERFSLILESASTNQTSMYLCASSFQLRTYSYEQYFGPGTRLTVT.

V is TRBV2 and J is TRBJ2-2, with 7 bases fitting TRBD1. V lost 9 bases to trimming and J lost 0 bases; unmatched junction nucleotides: 4. The CDR3 contains 14 residues. Germline values: CDR1 SNHLY, CDR2 FYNNEI. This CDR3 is CARQTGSNTGELFF. Written as DNA, the CDR3 is TGTGCCAGGCAGACAGGGTCGAACACCGGGGAGCTGTTTTTT.

The chain carries TRBV7-2 and TRBJ2-3, with TRBD2 identical over 7 bases. The trim removed 3 bases at V and 2 bases at J, leaving 2 bases unmatched. The CDR3 is 14 amino acids. Germline V CDR1 and CDR2: SGHTA, FQGNSA. CDR3 coding DNA: TGTGCCAGCAGCTTCGGGGGGAACACAGATACGCAGTATTTT. Encoded protein: CASSFGGNTDTQYF.

This clone was observed a handful of times. V gene TRBV4-3 combines with J gene TRBJ2-2; 8 bases fit TRBD1. The CDR3 runs to 14 residues. Trimming at V came to 6 bases and at J to 0 bases, leaving 0 bases not matched to a gene. Germline V gene data show CDR1 as LGHNA and CDR2 as YSLEER. The CDR3 DNA follows: TGCGCCAGCAGGGGACAGGCGAACACCGGGGAGCTGTTTTTT. The encoded protein is CASRGQANTGELFF.

CDR3 amino acids: CASSVRGDGNTIYF. In nucleotides, the CDR3 is TGTGCCAGCAGCGTTAGAGGCGATGGAAACACCATATATTTT. The genes are TRBV9 and TRBJ1-3, with no clear D. Germline lookup yields CDR1 SGDLS and CDR2 YYNGEE. The germline V and J ends were trimmed by 2 bases and 3 bases, with 9 bases remaining between them. The CDR3 consists of 14 residues.

This clone was counted a few times. Here the CDR3 DNA reads TGTGCCAGCAGTTACTCGGCCGGTCTAGTGGATCAGCCCCAGCATTTT. It specifies CASSYSAGLVDQPQHF. The chain carries TRBV6-5 and TRBJ1-5; D not certain. The length of the CDR3 is 16 residues. Germline lookup yields CDR1 MNHEY and CDR2 SVGAGI. Between the trimmed V and J ends, which lost 0 bases and 5 bases, there was a span of 14 bases.

The chain uses TRBV30 and TRBJ1-2; TRBD1 agrees at 10 bases. The CDR3 runs 13 residues. The junction had 6 bases not matched to a gene; V was cut back by 3 bases and J by 8 bases. CDR1 is GTSNPN, CDR2 SVGIG, per germline (reference sequence). This CDR3 reads CAWSLTGGGGYTF. The CDR3 DNA follows: TGTGCCTGGAGCCTGACAGGGGGCGGGGGCTACACCTTC. Drawing the rest from reference TRBV30 and TRBJ1-2, the complete variable domain is SQTIHQWPATLVQPVGSPLSLECTVEGTSNPNLYWYRQAAGRGLQLLFYSVGIGQISSEVPQNLSASRPQDRQFILSSKKLLLSDSGFYLCAWSLTGGGGYTFGSGTRLTVV.

A few counts support this clone. The rearrangement links TRBV27 to TRBJ2-7, with a tentative D call TRBD1 (6 bases). The germline V and J ends were trimmed by 4 bases and 2 bases, with 12 bases remaining between them. Germline CDR1 and CDR2: MNHEY and SMNVEV (reference sequence). The CDR3 spans 14 residues. The CDR3 loop reads CASSYRVGPYEQYF. The CDR3 region has the DNA TGTGCCAGCAGTTACAGGGTAGGGCCCTACGAGCAGTACTTC.

The CDR3 reads CAIRRDYRSYEQYF. Here the CDR3 DNA reads TGTGCCATCAGGAGGGACTACCGCTCCTACGAGCAGTACTTC. This sequence joins TRBV10-3 and TRBJ2-7; 7 nucleotides agree with TRBD2. With V trimmed by 6 bases and J by 0 bases, 5 bases remained unmatched. Looked up from germline, CDR1 is ENHRY and CDR2 is SYGVKD. The CDR3 covers 14 residues.

The V call is TRBV4-3, the J call TRBJ1-1, with TRBD1 matching over 8 bases. There are 13 residues in the CDR3. The V and J ends lost 4 bases and 4 bases, in that order; junction bases with no gene match: 2. The V gene's germline CDR1 is LGHNA and CDR2 YSLEER. The CDR3, as DNA: TGCGCCAGCAGCCCGACAGGGGTCACTGAAGCTTTCTTT. Protein sequence: CASSPTGVTEAFF.

The CDR3 spells CASSFRDRGNEQYF. The CDR3 DNA reads as TGTGCCAGCAGCTTCCGGGACAGGGGCAACGAGCAGTACTTC. J is TRBJ2-7 and V is TRBV13; TRBD1 matches 10 bases. Trimming at V came to 3 bases and at J to 5 bases, leaving 4 bases not matched to a gene. The CDR3 covers 14 residues. Germline V gene sequence: CDR1 PRHDT, CDR2 FYEKMQ (reference sequence). The entire variable domain, with the rest obtained from reference TRBV13 and TRBJ2-7, is as follows: AAGVIQSPRHLIKEKRETATLKCYPIPRHDTVYWYQQGPGQDPQFLISFYEKMQSDKGSIPDRFSAQQFSDYHSELNMSSLELGDSALYFCASSFRDRGNEQYFGPGTRLTVT.

The J gene is TRBJ2-7, the V gene TRBV27; TRBD2 might be the D (5 bases). This CDR3 is built from 12 residues. Trimming pared 5 bases from V and 5 bases from J, leaving 10 bases between. The germline CDR1 and CDR2 sequences are MNHEY and SMNVEV (reference sequence). The CDR3 DNA reads as TGTGCCAGCAGTCCCACGAGGGACGAGCAGTACTTC. Translation gives CASSPTRDEQYF.

The chain couples TRBV5-1 to TRBJ2-1; 7 bases align to TRBD1. After removal of 3 bases from V and 3 bases from J, the junction contained 18 bases not matched to a gene. Germline-derived CDR1 and CDR2 are SGHRS and YFSETQ. The CDR3 spans 19 residues. Here the CDR3 DNA reads TGCGCCAGCAGCTCGGACAGGCGGAACGCGGCTTGGGTCTACAATGAGCAGTTCTTC. Translated: CASSSDRRNAAWVYNEQFF.

This clone appeared once. The J gene is TRBJ2-1, the V gene TRBV5-1, with 9 bases matching TRBD2. The junction had 17 bases not matched to a gene; V was cut back by 0 bases and J by 7 bases. The CDR3 sequence is 19 residues long. Per germline, CDR1 SGHRS and CDR2 YFSETQ. Here the CDR3 DNA reads TGCGCCAGCAGCTTGGCCTCGTTCATTCCCCGCGGGGGGGCGAATGAGCAGTTCTTC. This encodes CASSLASFIPRGGANEQFF.

The chain joins TRBV18 to TRBJ2-1, with 11 positions matching TRBD2. CDR3 length: 16 residues. V was clipped by 3 bases and J by 5 bases; unmatched bases: 6. Looked up from germline, CDR1 is KGHSH and CDR2 is LQKENI. CDR3 sequence reads: CASSPFTSGGNNEQFF. Here the CDR3 DNA reads TGTGCCAGCTCACCCTTTACTAGCGGGGGAAACAATGAGCAGTTCTTC.

The chain combines TRBV19 with TRBJ1-2; tentatively, D is TRBD1 (5 bases). The CDR3 is 15 amino acids. Germline V CDR1 and CDR2: LNHDA, SQIVND (reference sequence). V was pared by 5 bases and J by 4 bases, with 17 bases between. DNA for the CDR3: TGTGCCAGTAGTGCTGGAGGGGACCTCGTCTATGGCTACACCTTC. Translated: CASSAGGDLVYGYTF.

The chain employs TRBV23-1 and TRBJ2-7; TRBD1 matches 7 bases. TRBV23-1 is placed among ORFs of uncertain function. Trimming cost V 0 bases and J 4 bases; bases outside gene matches: 12. The CDR3 consists of 17 residues. The CDR3 DNA sequence: TGCGCCAGCAGTCAATCCCCACCGACAGGGCCAAGGTACGAGCAGTACTTC. Its protein is CASSQSPPTGPRYEQYF.

The chain carries TRBV28 and TRBJ2-2, with TRBD1 identical over 10 bases. Germline trimming cut 6 bases from V and 6 bases from J; bases unmatched to any gene: 7. The CDR3 contains 15 residues. Germline V lookup: CDR1 MDHEN, CDR2 SYDVKM. CDR3 region: CASSQDRGFAGELFF. Written as DNA, the CDR3 is TGTGCCAGCAGCCAGGACAGGGGGTTTGCCGGGGAGCTGTTTTTT.